This TCR beta chain is from a study of cytomegalovirus exposure and HLA in healthy donors. Study-level background: Among the roughly 400 genotyped donors, more than 70% were placed in the Caucasian-associated ancestry cluster.

CDR3 length: 15 amino acids. Germline CDR1 reads KGHSH; CDR2 reads LQKENI. Unmatched junction bases numbered 6, after V lost 3 bases and J lost 5 bases. PCR was performed using 60 Vbeta and 13 Jbeta primers. Method: immunoSEQ multiplex PCR; TCRdb's copy keeps in-frame clones and lacks some. The sample consists of some 150,000 clones, 80% of them appearing once. This sequence was found in a man aged 25 to 40 in good health and CMV-seronegative. The chain has TRBV18 and TRBJ1-4; 7 positions match TRBD1. The source material was PBMCs. The CDR3 DNA is TGTGCCAGCTCACCGCCACAGGGGAGAAATGAAAAACTGTTTTTT. Protein: CASSPPQGRNEKLFF.